Below, 30 T cell receptor beta chains from the same sample are listed, as sequenced in a study of blood T cell repertoires in COVID-19. Some clones are missing from TCRdb's copy, which holds only in-frame ones; the method was immunoSEQ multiplex PCR. Of around 310,000 clones listed, 75% to 90% are singletons. Sequenced input: peripheral blood. These receptors came from a woman aged 60-70 years with acute or convalescent COVID-19.

The chain couples TRBV5-5 to TRBJ2-7, with 8 bases identical to TRBD1. Per the germline V gene, CDR1 is SGHKS and CDR2 is YYEKEE (reference sequence). CDR3 length: 13 amino acids. V gave up 7 bases and J gave up 4 bases; unmatched junction bases: 7. As DNA, the CDR3 is TGTGCCAGCGGTATACAGGGGGTGTACGAGCAGTACTTC. Translating gives CASGIQGVYEQYF.

The chain joins TRBV4-3 to TRBJ2-7, with D maybe TRBD1 (6 bases). Trimming shortened V by 3 bases and J by 3 bases, and 9 bases separated the two germline ends. The length of the CDR3 is 13 residues. CDR1 and CDR2 from the germline V gene are LGHNA and YSLEER. The CDR3 loop is CASSQDSHYEQYF. The CDR3 nucleotides read TGCGCCAGCAGCCAGGACAGCCACTACGAGCAGTACTTC.

This chain links TRBV7-2 with TRBJ1-3, with 9 bases that match TRBD1. V was clipped by 4 bases and J by 4 bases; unmatched bases: 14. Germline loops: CDR1 SGHTA, CDR2 FQGNSA. There are 18 residues in the CDR3. The CDR3 spells CASSSAPLGTGLGNTIYF. CDR3 DNA sequence: TGTGCCAGCAGCTCGGCCCCCCTGGGGACAGGGCTGGGAAACACCATATATTTT.

The chain couples TRBV5-6 to TRBJ1-2; tentative D call: TRBD1 (5 bases). Germline lookup yields CDR1 SGHDT and CDR2 YYEEEE. The V and J ends lost 2 bases and 3 bases respectively, with 14 bases between them. The length of the CDR3 is 15 residues. The CDR3 reads CASSFFGGDDYGYTF. The DNA for the CDR3 is TGTGCCAGCAGCTTCTTCGGGGGAGATGACTATGGCTACACCTTC.

For the CDR3, the DNA is TGCAGCGTACAGGGGAAGAATCAGCCCCAGCATTTT. Translated, it gives CSVQGKNQPQHF. V and J are TRBV29-1 and TRBJ1-5, with 7 bases lining up with TRBD1. V was clipped by 6 bases and J by 4 bases; unmatched bases: 3. Germline loops: CDR1 SQVTM, CDR2 ANQGSEA. CDR3 length equals 12 residues.

This chain joins TRBV9 and TRBJ1-2; 10 bases are a match to TRBD1. The CDR3 runs to 17 residues. The ends lost 0 bases at V and 0 bases at J; junction bases unmatched: 5. Germline V gene data show CDR1 as SGDLS and CDR2 as YYNGEE. The CDR3, as DNA: TGTGCCAGCAGCGTAGGGGACAGGGGTTTAGCTAACTATGGCTACACCTTC. It encodes CASSVGDRGLANYGYTF.

The chain links TRBV19 to TRBJ2-3; D unresolved. The CDR3 loop spans 16 amino acids. V lost 6 bases and J lost 2, with 18 bases in between. Germline V gives CDR1 LNHDA, CDR2 SQIVND (reference sequence). This CDR3 is CASSTLLRSDTDTQYF. The CDR3 DNA reads as TGTGCCAGTAGCACCCTGCTTAGGAGCGACACAGATACGCAGTATTTT.

The genes are TRBV5-1 and TRBJ2-7; D might be TRBD1 (6 bases). V was clipped by 7 bases and J by 5 bases, with 16 bases between them. Germline V gene sequence: CDR1 SGHRS, CDR2 YFSETQ. The length of the CDR3 is 13 residues. Here the CDR3 reads CASGGQTFNEQYF. For the CDR3, the DNA is TGCGCCAGCGGAGGACAGACCTTCAACGAGCAGTACTTC.

This chain uses TRBV14 with TRBJ2-1; the D gene is possibly TRBD1 (6 bases). Per the germline V gene, CDR1 is SGHDN and CDR2 is FVKESK. This CDR3 contains 14 residues. With 3 bases removed from V and 7 bases from J, the gap between germline ends came to 13 bases. The CDR3 DNA sequence: TGTGCCAGCAGCCAGGGGGCGAGAAGAAATGAGCAGTTCTTC. Its protein is CASSQGARRNEQFF.

This rearrangement joins TRBV30 to TRBJ2-7, with TRBD2 matching over 11 bases. Germline V CDR1 and CDR2: GTSNPN, SVGIG (reference sequence). The CDR3 is 16 residues long. V lost 0 bases to trimming and J lost 1 base; unmatched junction nucleotides: 5. The CDR3 sequence: CAWSVRTSGRSYEQYF. The CDR3 coding sequence is TGTGCCTGGAGTGTACGGACTAGCGGGCGGTCCTACGAGCAGTACTTC.

With respect to this clone: Distinct nucleotide sequences in the sample also encode this CDR3. V is TRBV12-3 or TRBV12-4 and J is TRBJ2-7; no clear D gene. Trimming took off 3 bases at V and 4 bases at J, with 4 bases between the two ends. CDR3 length equals 11 residues. The CDR3, as DNA: TGTGCCAGCAGTTTTTATTACGAGCAGTACTTC. Translating it yields CASSFYYEQYF.

The chain links TRBV3-1 (or the pseudogene TRBV3-2) to TRBJ2-3; 13 bases agree with TRBD2. The V segment lost 1 base and the J segment 4 bases; nucleotides outside the gene matches: 17. The CDR3 is 21 amino acids. Germline CDR1 reads LGHDT; CDR2 reads YNNKEL (reference sequence). CDR3 coding DNA: TGTGCCAGCAGCCAAGTATCCCCCCGACTAGCGGGGGGCCGCTGTCCAGATACGCAGTATTTT. This gives the protein CASSQVSPRLAGGRCPDTQYF.

The rearrangement links TRBV10-3 to TRBJ1-1; TRBD1 aligns across 7 bases. J lost 6 bases, V lost 7 bases, and 11 bases had no gene match. This CDR3 has 14 residues. The germline V gene encodes CDR1 ENHRY and CDR2 SYGVKD. The CDR3 DNA reads as TGTGCCATCATCCCATCCCGGGACAGTTCTGAAGCTTTCTTT. This encodes CAIIPSRDSSEAFF.

V usage is TRBV7-8 and J usage is TRBJ1-6; the match to TRBD1 covers 7 bases. Germline V gene sequence: CDR1 SGHVS, CDR2 FQNEAQ. This CDR3 contains 16 residues. The V segment lost 5 bases and the J segment 8 bases; nucleotides outside the gene matches: 12. In DNA form, the CDR3 reads TGTGCCAGCAGCCCGGCTCCCGGGACAGTCCATTCACCCCTCCACTTT. Translated, it gives CASSPAPGTVHSPLHF.

The CDR3 loop is CASSSVTGSQVIQYF. The CDR3 DNA sequence: TGTGCCAGCAGCTCCGTGACAGGGAGTCAGGTCATTCAGTACTTC. The chain joins TRBV7-2 to TRBJ2-4; 7 nucleotides match TRBD1. Germline V gene lookup returns CDR1 SGHTA and CDR2 FQGNSA. Trimming at V came to 4 bases and at J to 9 bases, leaving 12 bases not matched to a gene. The CDR3 spans 15 residues. The whole variable domain, filled in from reference TRBV7-2 and TRBJ2-4, reads GAGVSQSPSNKVTEKGKDVELRCDPISGHTALYWYRQSLGQGLEFLIYFQGNSAPDKSGLPSDRFSAERTGGSVSTLTIQRTQQEDSAVYLCASSSVTGSQVIQYFGAGTRLSVL.

This clone was recorded only once. The rearrangement joins TRBV28 to TRBJ2-1; perhaps TRBD2 as D (6 bases). Trimming removed 10 bases from V and 9 bases from J, with 22 bases in between. Germline lookup yields CDR1 MDHEN and CDR2 SYDVKM. The CDR3 length is 14 residues. The CDR3 sequence is CATFFFGGRGEQFF. The CDR3 coding sequence is TGTGCCACCTTTTTTTTCGGGGGTCGGGGTGAGCAGTTCTTC.

The chain combines TRBV5-8 with TRBJ1-5; D is uncertain. Germline CDR1 reads SGHTS; CDR2 reads YDEGEE. The V end was cut by 0 bases, the J end by 7 bases, with 11 bases between. The CDR3 sequence is 14 residues long. The CDR3 DNA follows: TGTGCCAGCAGCTTGGAAAGAGGCACCCAGCCCCAGCATTTT. Residues: CASSLERGTQPQHF.

The V gene is TRBV13, the J gene TRBJ1-6, with TRBD1 matching over 7 bases. The CDR3 runs to 14 residues. Germline CDR1 is PRHDT and CDR2 is FYEKMQ (reference sequence). With 5 bases clipped from V and 12 bases from J, the junction kept 10 bases outside the gene matches. CDR3 protein: CASSTRTGRVPLHF. Here the CDR3 DNA reads TGTGCCAGCAGCACCCGGACAGGCCGTGTACCCCTCCACTTT.

The gene calls are TRBV20-1 and TRBJ1-4; the D is unclear. Germline-derived CDR1 and CDR2 are DFQATT and SNEGSKA (reference sequence). The CDR3 extends over 10 amino acids. The germline V and J ends were trimmed by 3 bases and 8 bases, with 4 bases remaining between them. CDR3 residues: CSASYEKLFF. The CDR3 region has the DNA TGCAGTGCTAGCTACGAAAAACTGTTTTTT.

This chain uses TRBV5-1 with TRBJ2-5; no reliable D call. V was pared by 0 bases and J by 5 bases, with 8 bases between. The germline V gene encodes CDR1 SGHRS and CDR2 YFSETQ. This CDR3 is 13 amino acids long. The CDR3 loop reads CASSLDLMETQYF. For the CDR3, the DNA is TGCGCCAGCAGCTTGGATCTAATGGAGACCCAGTACTTC.

The rearrangement uses TRBV9 and TRBJ1-1, with TRBD1 identical over 8 bases. Trimming cost V 3 bases and J 4 bases; bases outside gene matches: 2. The V gene's germline CDR1 is SGDLS and CDR2 YYNGEE. The CDR3 contains 13 residues. This CDR3 is CASSATGGTEAFF. The CDR3 nucleotides are TGTGCCAGCAGCGCCACAGGGGGCACTGAAGCTTTCTTT.

CDR3: CASSFGGQGDEKLFF. CDR3 nucleotides: TGTGCCAGCAGTTTCGGCGGTCAGGGCGATGAAAAACTGTTTTTT. The V gene is TRBV28, the J gene TRBJ1-4; a possible D gene is TRBD1 (5 bases). The V gene's germline CDR1 is MDHEN and CDR2 SYDVKM. Trimming took 3 bases from V and 6 from J, leaving 14 bases between them. The CDR3 is made up of 15 amino acids.

The CDR3 coding sequence is TGCAGCGTTGAGGCAGGGGGGCACTATGGCTACACCTTC. Translation gives CSVEAGGHYGYTF. J is TRBJ1-2 and V is TRBV29-1; 7 bases are shared with TRBD1. Germline-derived CDR1 and CDR2 are SQVTM and ANQGSEA. The CDR3 loop spans 13 amino acids. V lost 3 bases, J lost 3 bases, and 4 bases stayed unmatched.

This sequence joins TRBV18 and TRBJ2-3, with D perhaps TRBD1 (6 bases). This CDR3 is built from 13 residues. Germline CDR1 KGHSH, CDR2 LQKENI. The ends were cut back, 5 bases at V and 2 bases at J, with 8 bases in the middle. CDR3 loop: CASSGQNTDTQYF. The CDR3 nucleotides read TGTGCCAGCTCAGGACAGAACACAGATACGCAGTATTTT.

This rearrangement joins TRBV11-2 to TRBJ2-1; TRBD2 aligns across 11 bases. In germline, CDR1 is SGHAT, CDR2 FQNNGV. This CDR3 contains 14 residues. The trim removed 3 bases at V and 7 bases at J, leaving 2 bases unmatched. CDR3 protein: CASSFSGGVNEQFF. DNA of the CDR3: TGTGCCAGCAGCTTTAGCGGGGGGGTTAATGAGCAGTTCTTC.

The rearrangement joins TRBV6-2 or TRBV6-3 to TRBJ2-1; 10 nucleotides align to TRBD1. Germline trimming cut 5 bases from V and 6 bases from J; bases unmatched to any gene: 7. The CDR3 is 15 residues long. In germline, CDR1 is MNHEY, CDR2 SVGEGT. The CDR3 here is CASSGGQGVTNEQFF. CDR3 coding DNA: TGTGCCAGCAGTGGTGGACAGGGGGTTACCAATGAGCAGTTCTTC.

The chain combines TRBV14 with TRBJ1-5, with TRBD1 identical over 7 bases. With 4 bases clipped from V and 5 bases from J, the junction kept 11 bases outside the gene matches. CDR1 and CDR2 (germline): SGHDN, FVKESK. The CDR3 sequence is 16 residues long. The CDR3 sequence is CASSPPGQRQDQPQHF. CDR3 bases: TGTGCCAGCAGCCCTCCGGGACAGCGCCAAGATCAGCCCCAGCATTTT.

V and J are TRBV19 and TRBJ2-2, with 8 nucleotides matching TRBD1. Trimming took 6 bases from V and 5 from J; bases not matched to a gene: 5. Germline lookup yields CDR1 LNHDA and CDR2 SQIVND (reference sequence). CDR3 length: 14 amino acids. DNA of the CDR3: TGTGCCAGTAGCGACAGGGGAGGTACCGGGGAGCTGTTTTTT. It yields the protein CASSDRGGTGELFF.

Only one count was recorded for this clone. The chain uses TRBV5-4 and TRBJ1-2, with 7 bases fitting TRBD1. The CDR3 is made up of 15 amino acids. The germline V gene encodes CDR1 SGHNT and CDR2 YYREEE (reference sequence). Losses at the gene ends were 5 bases for V and 4 bases for J; bases not matched to a gene: 11. CDR3 sequence: CASSQGQERSYGYTF. The CDR3 DNA sequence: TGTGCCAGCAGTCAAGGACAGGAAAGGAGCTATGGCTACACCTTC.

The CDR3 loop is CASSQDRGRGGLGEQFF. CDR3 sequence (DNA): TGCGCCAGCAGCCAAGATCGCGGACGGGGGGGCCTGGGTGAGCAGTTCTTC. The chain links TRBV4-3 to TRBJ2-1; 8 nucleotides agree with TRBD2. The CDR3 is 17 amino acids. Germline trimming cut 0 bases from V and 9 bases from J; bases unmatched to any gene: 13. Germline loops: CDR1 LGHNA, CDR2 YSLEER.